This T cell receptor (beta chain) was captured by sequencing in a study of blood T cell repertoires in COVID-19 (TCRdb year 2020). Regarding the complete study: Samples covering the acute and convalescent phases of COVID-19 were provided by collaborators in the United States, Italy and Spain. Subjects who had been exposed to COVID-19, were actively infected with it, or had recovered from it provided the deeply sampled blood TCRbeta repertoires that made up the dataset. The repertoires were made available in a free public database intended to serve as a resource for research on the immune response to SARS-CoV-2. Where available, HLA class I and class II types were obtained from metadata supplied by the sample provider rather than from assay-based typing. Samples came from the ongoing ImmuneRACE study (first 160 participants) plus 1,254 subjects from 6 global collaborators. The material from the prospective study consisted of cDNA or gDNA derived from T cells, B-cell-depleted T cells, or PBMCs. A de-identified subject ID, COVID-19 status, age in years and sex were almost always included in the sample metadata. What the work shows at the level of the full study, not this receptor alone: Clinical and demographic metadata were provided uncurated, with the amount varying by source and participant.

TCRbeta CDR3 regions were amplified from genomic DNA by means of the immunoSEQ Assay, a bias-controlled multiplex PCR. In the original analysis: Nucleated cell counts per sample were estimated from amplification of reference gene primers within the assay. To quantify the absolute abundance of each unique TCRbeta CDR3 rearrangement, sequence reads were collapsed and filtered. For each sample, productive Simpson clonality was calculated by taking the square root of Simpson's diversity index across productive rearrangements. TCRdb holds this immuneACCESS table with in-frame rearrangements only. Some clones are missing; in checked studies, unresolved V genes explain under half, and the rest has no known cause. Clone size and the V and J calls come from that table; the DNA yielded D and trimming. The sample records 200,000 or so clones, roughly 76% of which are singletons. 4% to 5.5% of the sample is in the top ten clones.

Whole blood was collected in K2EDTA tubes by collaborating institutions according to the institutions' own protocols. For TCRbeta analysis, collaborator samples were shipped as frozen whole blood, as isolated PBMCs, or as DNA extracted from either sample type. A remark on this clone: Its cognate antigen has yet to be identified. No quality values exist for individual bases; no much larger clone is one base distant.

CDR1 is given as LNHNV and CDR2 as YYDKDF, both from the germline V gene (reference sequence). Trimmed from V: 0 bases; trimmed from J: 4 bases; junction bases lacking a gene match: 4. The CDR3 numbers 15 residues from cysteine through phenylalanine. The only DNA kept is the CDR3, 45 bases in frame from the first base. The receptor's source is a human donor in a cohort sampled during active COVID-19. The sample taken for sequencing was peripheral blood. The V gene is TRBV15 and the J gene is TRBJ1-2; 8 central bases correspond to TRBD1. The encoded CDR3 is CATSRDQGAGYGYTF. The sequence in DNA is TGTGCCACCAGCAGAGATCAGGGGGCTGGCTATGGCTACACCTTC.